Here is one TCR beta chain with its context. Its antigen is still unknown. Some clones are missing from TCRdb's copy, which holds only in-frame ones; the method was immunoSEQ multiplex PCR. The sample shows more than 95,000 clones, approximately 90% of them seen only once. CDR3 length: 16 amino acids. With V trimmed by 4 bases and J by 7 bases, 14 bases remained unmatched. Germline CDR1 and CDR2: SGHDT and YYEEEE. The sample comes from a study of T cell responses to AZD1222 COVID-19 vaccine. The study's findings and limits: Vaccine-associated CD4 TCRs ranged over spike, dominating at 160-218 and 743-854.

This specimen was peripheral blood, taken on day 0 of AZD1222 vaccination. The TCR was taken from an adult in good health. The V gene is TRBV5-6, the J gene TRBJ2-1; 7 bases map to TRBD2. The CDR3: CASSQAAAGVWNEQFF. DNA for the CDR3: TGTGCCAGCAGCCAGGCCGCTGCGGGAGTCTGGAATGAGCAGTTCTTC.